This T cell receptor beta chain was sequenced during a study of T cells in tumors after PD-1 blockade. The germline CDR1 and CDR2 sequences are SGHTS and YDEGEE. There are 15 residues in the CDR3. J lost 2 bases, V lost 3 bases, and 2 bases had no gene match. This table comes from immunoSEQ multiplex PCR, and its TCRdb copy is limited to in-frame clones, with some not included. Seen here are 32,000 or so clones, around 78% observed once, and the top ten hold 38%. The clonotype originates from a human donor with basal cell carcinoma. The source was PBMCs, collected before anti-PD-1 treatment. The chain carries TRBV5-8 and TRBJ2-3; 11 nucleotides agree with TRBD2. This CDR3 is CASSWTSGFTDTQYF. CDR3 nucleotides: TGTGCCAGCAGCTGGACTAGCGGGTTCACAGATACGCAGTATTTT.